The 27 T cell receptor beta chains reported below all come from one sample, sequenced in a study of shared clonotypes between healthy human individuals. Sequencing used immunoSEQ multiplex PCR; TCRdb keeps in-frame clones, though not all of them. The sample lists 600,000 to 700,000 clones; more than 70% were seen once. Sequenced material: memory CD4+ T cells sorted from blood. Subset denoted: CD45RA-negative fraction. The source of these receptors is a woman in her 30s in good health.

As concerns this clone: The sample carries other DNA sequences with the same CDR3. This chain connects TRBV18 to TRBJ2-7, with 11 nucleotides matching TRBD2. The V segment lost 6 bases and the J segment 3 bases; nucleotides outside the gene matches: 4. This CDR3 spans 14 amino acids. CDR1 and CDR2 from the germline V gene are KGHSH and LQKENI. CDR3 nucleotides: TGTGCCAGCTCCCCCGGGACTAGCGGCTACGAGCAGTACTTC. Translating gives CASSPGTSGYEQYF.

Only a few counts were recorded for this clone. The rearrangement joins TRBV19 to TRBJ2-7; unclear D gene. Germline CDR1 is LNHDA and CDR2 is SQIVND (reference sequence). The CDR3 covers 15 residues. V was cut by 5 bases and J by 3 bases, with 17 bases left in between. CDR3 in DNA: TGTGCCAGTAGTTCCCTAAAGGGCGCTGGCTACGAGCAGTACTTC. It specifies CASSSLKGAGYEQYF.

A few counts support this clone. The rearrangement uses TRBV15 and TRBJ2-2; 9 bases are a match to TRBD1. V was clipped by 4 bases and J by 4 bases; unmatched bases: 4. The CDR3 contains 15 residues. Germline values: CDR1 LNHNV, CDR2 YYDKDF (reference sequence). Here the CDR3 reads CATSTGQGSTGELFF. The CDR3 DNA follows: TGTGCCACCAGCACCGGACAGGGGTCCACCGGGGAGCTGTTTTTT.

The genes are TRBV5-1 and TRBJ1-1; D unclear. This CDR3 comprises 14 residues. Trimming removed 0 bases from V and 1 base from J, with 7 bases in between. CDR1 SGHRS and CDR2 YFSETQ come from the germline V gene. In nucleotides, the CDR3 is TGCGCCAGCAGCTTGGTTGAGGAGAACACTGAAGCTTTCTTT. Amino acids: CASSLVEENTEAFF.

This chain links TRBV6-6 with TRBJ2-7; 8 bases are shared with TRBD1. CDR3 length: 15 residues. From germline, CDR1 is MNHNY and CDR2 SVGAGI (reference sequence). The V segment lost 5 bases and the J segment 4 bases; nucleotides outside the gene matches: 10. The CDR3 coding sequence is TGTGCCAGCAGTCAGTTCTCAGGGGGCCCATACGAGCAGTACTTC. It codes for CASSQFSGGPYEQYF.

This clone was recorded only once. With a far larger clone one base away, a read error is the likely cause. The sample contains more than one DNA sequence encoding this CDR3. The chain joins TRBV28 to TRBJ2-6, with 10 bases fitting TRBD1. Germline V gene lookup returns CDR1 MDHEN and CDR2 SYDVKM. V was pared by 5 bases and J by 4 bases, with 11 bases of the junction left unmatched. The CDR3 is 18 residues long. The CDR3: CASSDRDRGYAGANVLTF. Here the CDR3 DNA reads TGTGCCAGCAGTGATCGGGACAGGGGATATGCAGGGGCCAACGTCCTGACTTTC.

Regarding this clone: The sample holds other DNA sequences that translate to the same CDR3. The rearrangement joins TRBV5-1 to TRBJ1-2; 9 bases match TRBD1. The CDR3 consists of 15 residues. Germline V gene sequence: CDR1 SGHRS, CDR2 YFSETQ. J was trimmed by 3 bases and V by 2 bases; bases with no gene match: 5. In nucleotides, the CDR3 is TGCGCCAGCAGCTTTGGGGACAGGGATTACTATGGCTACACCTTC. Protein sequence: CASSFGDRDYYGYTF.

V gene TRBV19 combines with J gene TRBJ2-5, with D perhaps being TRBD1 or TRBD2 (5 bases each). V was clipped by 3 bases and J by 4 bases, with 12 bases between them. The germline V gene has CDR1 LNHDA and CDR2 SQIVND (reference sequence). The CDR3 has 14 residues. The CDR3 nucleotides read TGTGCCAGTAGTATTGGTTGGGGACGAGAGACCCAGTACTTC. Translating it yields CASSIGWGRETQYF.

This CDR3 is CASSLWGSDYGYTF. As DNA, the CDR3 is TGTGCCAGCAGTTTATGGGGAAGCGACTATGGCTACACCTTC. V and J are TRBV27 and TRBJ1-2, with D hard to call. The germline V and J ends were trimmed by 1 base and 3 bases, with 9 bases remaining between them. Germline V CDR1 and CDR2: MNHEY, SMNVEV (reference sequence). CDR3 size: 14 residues.

The rearrangement uses TRBV2 and TRBJ2-3; 10 nucleotides line up with TRBD2. J lost 0 bases, V lost 7 bases, and 4 bases had no gene match. Germline V gene sequence: CDR1 SNHLY, CDR2 FYNNEI. The CDR3 totals 15 residues. The DNA for the CDR3 is TGTGCCAGCACCAAACTAGCGGGGAGCACAGATACGCAGTATTTT. Translation: CASTKLAGSTDTQYF.

This clone was counted many times. The junction departs from germline at one end; a sequencing error may be responsible. The chain couples TRBV2 to TRBJ1-1, with D possibly matching TRBD1 (5 bases). The CDR3 is 14 amino acids. CDR1 is SNHLY and CDR2 is FYNNEI in the germline V gene. Here the CDR3 reads CASSEYVTGSNPYF. The CDR3 DNA is TGTGCCAGCAGTGAATATGTAACAGGAAGTAATCCCTATTTC.

The sample holds a few counts of this clone. The V gene is TRBV9, the J gene TRBJ2-1; 10 bases align to TRBD2. The CDR3 is made up of 17 amino acids. CDR1 SGDLS and CDR2 YYNGEE come from the germline V gene. Germline trimming cut 4 bases from V and 4 bases from J; bases unmatched to any gene: 11. This CDR3 is CASSSTSGIPRYNEQFF. The DNA of the CDR3 is TGTGCCAGCAGCTCTACTAGCGGGATACCCCGTTACAATGAGCAGTTCTTC. The full variable domain, with the rest looked up from reference TRBV9 and TRBJ2-1, is DSGVTQTPKHLITATGQRVTLRCSPRSGDLSVYWYQQSLDQGLQFLIQYYNGEERAKGNILERFSAQQFPDLHSELNLSSLELGDSALYFCASSSTSGIPRYNEQFFGPGTRLTVL.

The chain carries TRBV7-9 and TRBJ2-3; D remains ambiguous. CDR3 length equals 14 residues. V lost 5 bases and J 0 bases, leaving 9 bases between the germline ends. Germline CDR1 SEHNR, CDR2 FQNEAQ (reference sequence). In DNA form, the CDR3 reads TGTGCCAGCAGCCGACCCCTTAGCACAGATACGCAGTATTTT. Translation: CASSRPLSTDTQYF. The complete variable domain, with remaining parts taken from reference TRBV7-9 and TRBJ2-3, reads DTGVSQNPRHKITKRGQNVTFRCDPISEHNRLYWYRQTLGQGPEFLTYFQNEAQLEKSRLLSDRFSAERPKGSFSTLEIQRTEQGDSAMYLCASSRPLSTDTQYFGPGTRLTVL.

This chain connects TRBV7-3 to TRBJ2-2; D not resolved. V was cut by 0 bases and J by 0 bases, with 8 bases left in between. The CDR3 spans 16 residues. The germline V gene encodes CDR1 SGHTA and CDR2 FQGTGA. Written as DNA, the CDR3 is TGTGCCAGCAGCTTAACCTACACTACGAACACCGGGGAGCTGTTTTTT. Its translation: CASSLTYTTNTGELFF.

The chain uses TRBV20-1 and TRBJ2-7; D gene ambiguous. V was clipped by 6 bases and J by 6 bases, with 9 bases between them. Germline CDR1 DFQATT, CDR2 SNEGSKA (reference sequence). The length of the CDR3 is 10 residues. The CDR3 protein is CSALITEQYF. CDR3 DNA sequence: TGCAGTGCCCTCATAACCGAGCAGTACTTC.

This clone was seen repeatedly, ten times or more. The chain has TRBV19 and TRBJ1-1; D is ambiguous. There are 13 residues in the CDR3. V was trimmed by 7 bases and J by 1 base, leaving 10 bases between them. Per germline, CDR1 LNHDA and CDR2 SQIVND (reference sequence). Here the CDR3 DNA reads TGTGCCAGTAATTGGCTGGGGAACACTGAAGCTTTCTTT. It encodes CASNWLGNTEAFF.

The chain carries TRBV18 and TRBJ2-7; D gene unclear. Per the germline V gene, CDR1 is KGHSH and CDR2 is LQKENI. The CDR3 runs to 12 residues. Between the trimmed V and J ends, which lost 2 bases and 5 bases, there was a span of 7 bases. The CDR3: CASSPMSDEQYF. CDR3 DNA sequence: TGTGCCAGCTCACCAATGAGTGACGAGCAGTACTTC.

The chain uses TRBV7-6 and TRBJ2-1; TRBD1 matches 7 bases. Germline lookup yields CDR1 SGHVS and CDR2 FNYEAQ. Trimming at V came to 2 bases and at J to 4 bases, leaving 8 bases not matched to a gene. The CDR3 is 16 residues long. CDR3 in DNA: TGTGCCAGCAGCTTACCCCGGGACAGATATTACAATGAGCAGTTCTTC. It specifies CASSLPRDRYYNEQFF.

The V gene is TRBV30, the J gene TRBJ1-1, with D hard to call. V lost 5 bases and J lost 4, with 17 bases in between. Germline assignment: CDR1 GTSNPN and CDR2 SVGIG (reference sequence). This CDR3 comprises 14 residues. CDR3 sequence: CAWVIRRIGTEAFF. Written as DNA, the CDR3 is TGTGCCTGGGTGATTAGGAGAATCGGCACTGAAGCTTTCTTT.

The chain employs TRBV27 and TRBJ2-5, with a weak D call TRBD2 (6 bases). V lost 0 bases, J lost 6 bases, and 17 bases lay in between. In germline, CDR1 is MNHEY, CDR2 SMNVEV (reference sequence). This CDR3 is built from 16 residues. CDR3 nucleotide sequence: TGTGCCAGCAGTTTATCGGGGCTAGGCGGGACGAAGACCCAGTACTTC. Translating gives CASSLSGLGGTKTQYF.

The chain combines TRBV5-4 with TRBJ2-1; D perhaps matches TRBD2 (5 bases). Trimming pared 1 base from V and 6 bases from J, leaving 17 bases between. The CDR3 sequence is 16 residues long. Germline V CDR1 and CDR2: SGHNT, YYREEE (reference sequence). CDR3 sequence reads: CASSLTRTTGINEQFF. DNA of the CDR3: TGTGCCAGCAGCTTGACCCGAACAACGGGAATCAATGAGCAGTTCTTC. Full variable domain (rest looked up from reference TRBV5-4 and TRBJ2-1): ETGVTQSPTHLIKTRGQQVTLRCSSQSGHNTVSWYQQALGQGPQFIFQYYREEENGRGNFPPRFSGLQFPNYSSELNVNALELDDSALYLCASSLTRTTGINEQFFGPGTRLTVL.

This chain links TRBV6-1 with TRBJ2-1; a weak D match, TRBD2 (6 bases). From germline, CDR1 is MNHNS and CDR2 SASEGT. This CDR3 region has 15 residues. Trimming cost V 8 bases and J 0 bases, with 14 bases left between them. The DNA for the CDR3 is TGTGCCAGCGAACGGGAGCTCAGCTCCTACAATGAGCAGTTCTTC. Amino acids: CASERELSSYNEQFF.

V and J are TRBV2 and TRBJ2-7; 10 bases align to TRBD1. J gave up 5 bases and V 10 bases, and 11 bases lay outside the gene matches. Looked up from germline, CDR1 is SNHLY and CDR2 is FYNNEI. This CDR3 has 14 amino acids. The CDR3 DNA reads as TGTGCCAACCTTCGACAGGGGGCAAGGGACGAGCAGTACTTC. Its protein product is CANLRQGARDEQYF.

The chain links TRBV18 to TRBJ1-2; perhaps TRBD1 as D (6 bases). From germline, CDR1 is KGHSH and CDR2 LQKENI. CDR3 length equals 14 residues. V shed 3 bases and J shed 4 bases, with 12 bases lying between them. CDR3 region: CASSPESRGYGYTF. DNA of the CDR3: TGTGCCAGCTCACCCGAGTCCAGGGGCTATGGCTACACCTTC.

The J gene is TRBJ1-3, the V gene TRBV11-2, with TRBD1 matching 7 bases. The CDR3 has 16 residues. Germline CDR1 and CDR2: SGHAT and FQNNGV. Germline trimming cut 1 base from V and 3 bases from J; bases unmatched to any gene: 6. In nucleotides, the CDR3 is TGTGCCAGCAGCTTAGGTGGCCAGGGGGTTGGAAACACCATATATTTT. Translating gives CASSLGGQGVGNTIYF.

The chain joins TRBV5-1 to TRBJ2-5, with TRBD1 matching over 9 bases. Germline V gene data show CDR1 as SGHRS and CDR2 as YFSETQ. This CDR3 is built from 16 residues. Unmatched junction bases numbered 4, after V lost 0 bases and J lost 1 base. The CDR3 nucleotides read TGCGCCAGCAGCTTGGGTGGGACAGGGATCCAAGAGACCCAGTACTTC. Protein product: CASSLGGTGIQETQYF.

The chain combines TRBV28 with TRBJ2-3; the D is unclear. Looked up from germline, CDR1 is MDHEN and CDR2 is SYDVKM. The CDR3 consists of 13 residues. V lost 6 bases and J lost 1, with 8 bases in between. CDR3 region: CASRPGGTDTQYF. The CDR3 DNA sequence: TGTGCCAGCAGGCCTGGGGGCACAGATACGCAGTATTTT.